These T cell receptor beta chains were read from a single sample in a study of T cells after yellow fever vaccination. Via MiXCR, TCRdb re-called the 5' RACE reads, giving one row per CDR3 protein. The data show some 560,000 distinct CDR3 sequences, approximately 16% seen once. The starting material was PBMCs, obtained less than 6 days after the first yellow fever vaccination. These receptors all come from a man younger than 35 who received the YFV17D yellow fever vaccine. Each CDR3 is given with its conserved first and last residue. The D gene is left open where the match is weak.

D	V	J	CDR3
.	TRBV5-1	TRBJ1-2	CASSQDKVGYTF
TRBD2	TRBV18	TRBJ2-3	CASSPSLTSGGSRTDTQYF
.	TRBV4-3	TRBJ2-1	CASSQDELPRYNEQFF
.	TRBV19	TRBJ2-2	CASSSQGGLGTGELFF
.	TRBV6-2/TRBV6-3	TRBJ1-1	CASTRPVNTEAFF
TRBD1	TRBV15	TRBJ1-2	CATSNSRDRDVSGYTF
TRBD1	TRBV7-3	TRBJ2-2	CASSSTGGTGELFF
TRBD2	TRBV7-3	TRBJ2-5	CASSPGREQETQYF
TRBD1	TRBV3-1	TRBJ2-1	CASCHRQGASDEQFF
.	TRBV29-1	TRBJ1-2	CSVGKEYGYTF
.	TRBV21-1	TRBJ2-2	CASSKIGGAGDTGELFF
.	TRBV18	TRBJ2-1	CASSPQEGHNEQFF
.	TRBV7-2	TRBJ2-3	CASSLGHLTDTQYF
.	TRBV7-2	TRBJ1-6	CASSFRRTVYNSPLHF
.	TRBV6-4	TRBJ2-1	CASSPEAGAVYNEQFF
.	TRBV7-6	TRBJ2-5	CASSLNPRDYQETQYF
.	TRBV4-3	TRBJ2-5	CASSQGLTEQETQYF
.	TRBV7-2	TRBJ2-7	CASSFDSGEQYF
.	TRBV4-3	TRBJ1-5	CASSQGGRGDNQPQHF
.	TRBV30	TRBJ2-7	CAWSDIAGYYEQYF
.	TRBV4-1	TRBJ2-1	CASSQVGGGPYNEQFF
.	TRBV29-1	TRBJ2-1	CSVEDAGADGSDEQFF
TRBD1	TRBV11-1	TRBJ2-6	CASILYSGTGSSGANVLTF
TRBD1	TRBV5-1	TRBJ1-5	CASSPGQGQAQPQHF
.	TRBV6-5	TRBJ1-6	CASSYSADSPLHF
.	TRBV5-6	TRBJ2-4	CASSPTDGAKNIQYF
TRBD1	TRBV10-3	TRBJ2-3	CAIRGQGPSTDTQYF
.	TRBV11-2	TRBJ1-2	CASSLDGVSSQGGYTF
.	TRBV5-1	TRBJ2-7	CASSYTGTYEQYF
TRBD2	TRBV25-1	TRBJ2-5	CASSATLGLAGETYQETQYF
TRBD2	TRBV10-2	TRBJ2-7	CASSDWLAGGPGAYEQYF
.	TRBV20-1	TRBJ2-3	CSARDGGMATDTQYF
.	TRBV6-1	TRBJ1-1	CASKWQGTGTEAFF
.	TRBV12-3/TRBV12-4	TRBJ1-1	CASSLSSGADTEAFF
TRBD1	TRBV2	TRBJ1-1	CASSVTGFEGAFF
TRBD2	TRBV27	TRBJ2-2	CASRPPGLAGENTGELFF
TRBD1	TRBV7-8	TRBJ1-5	CASSRGQGANQPQHF
TRBD1	TRBV27	TRBJ2-7	CASSLGSRQGFLYEQYF
.	TRBV20-1	TRBJ1-4	CSAGGLEKLFF
.	TRBV9	TRBJ2-3	CASSVGAGELTDTPYF
.	TRBV9	TRBJ2-3	CASSAARQAIRTDTQYF
.	TRBV2	TRBJ2-5	CASSDRGRETQYF
TRBD2	TRBV9	TRBJ2-1	CASARLAGMNNEQFF
.	TRBV9	TRBJ2-3	CASSGKGPRARPADTQYF
.	TRBV5-4	TRBJ2-3	CASSPAGWMGDTQYF
.	TRBV3-1	TRBJ1-2	CASSQGDGDHYGYTF
.	TRBV20-1	TRBJ2-1	CSARDDLSSYNEQFF
.	TRBV28	TRBJ1-5	CASIHPRGGQPQHF
.	TRBV6-5	TRBJ2-1	CASSFGTDSSYNEQFF
TRBD1	TRBV5-1	TRBJ2-7	CASIKQPGQLYEQYF
.	TRBV4-1	TRBJ1-5	CASSQDQWGSNQPQHF
.	TRBV12-3/TRBV12-4	TRBJ1-1	CASTLRGGTEAFF
.	TRBV29-1	TRBJ2-3	CSPYHRESTDTQYF